The T cell receptor beta chain under discussion was sequenced for a study of PD-L1 blockade in urothelial cancer. A few counts support this clone. Some clones are missing from TCRdb's copy, which holds only in-frame ones; the method was immunoSEQ multiplex PCR. The top ten hold 5.8% of the sample, which has 45,000 to 65,000 clones, over 70% seen once. Looked up from germline, CDR1 is LNHDA and CDR2 is SQIVND (reference sequence). J was trimmed by 5 bases and V by 6 bases; bases with no gene match: 15. The CDR3 loop spans 17 amino acids. This chain connects TRBV19 to TRBJ1-5, with 8 bases lining up with TRBD1. Source: PBMCs, taken around atezolizumab (anti-PD-L1) treatment. This clonotype was sampled from a man aged 35 to 55 with urothelial cancer. The CDR3 DNA follows: TGTGCCAGTAGCTCACCTTATAAGGGACAGGAGGATCAGCCCCAGCATTTT. Its protein is CASSSPYKGQEDQPQHF. The whole variable domain, remainder taken from reference TRBV19 and TRBJ1-5, is DGGITQSPKYLFRKEGQNVTLSCEQNLNHDAMYWYRQDPGQGLRLIYYSQIVNDFQKGDIAEGYSVSREKKESFPLTVTSAQKNPTAFYLCASSSPYKGQEDQPQHFGDGTRLSIL.